The T cell receptor (beta chain) under discussion was sequenced for a study of shared clonotypes between healthy human individuals. Study as a whole: Aged 18 to 49, the donors were two women and three men.

The V end was cut by 0 bases, the J end by 5 bases, with 9 bases between. The CDR3 extends over 14 amino acids. Germline assignment: CDR1 SGDLS and CDR2 YYNGEE. The authors split each subset's genomic DNA evenly across several immunoSEQ plates. TCRdb's table, derived via immunoSEQ multiplex PCR, lists solely in-frame clones and lacks some. Of 500,000 to 700,000 clones listed, 85% to 95% are singletons. The naive CD8 subset, CD45RO-negative cells positively selected for CCR7, excluded terminally differentiated effector memory CD45RA+ cells. Findings of the study overall: Generally, naive subsets (rather than memory subsets) showed larger estimated richness. A handful of donors showed sharing of around 5% of naive CD4 clonotypes.

Points on this clone: What it recognizes is unknown.

The clonotype was recovered from a woman under 40 in good health. The chain is built from TRBV9 and TRBJ2-1, with D perhaps matching TRBD1 (5 bases). The sequenced sample consisted of naive CD8+ T cells sorted from blood. The CDR3 protein is CASSVGGLDNEQFF. CDR3 DNA sequence: TGTGCCAGCAGCGTAGGGGGCCTAGACAATGAGCAGTTCTTC.